The source of this T cell receptor beta chain is a study of cytomegalovirus exposure and HLA in healthy donors. The study, taken as a whole, reports: Testing in vitro showed three CMV-associated chains specific for CMV antigens. Rarity marked most TCR sequences, yet some public TCRs occurred in many donors. The study listed some 160 cytomegalovirus-associated TCR beta chains.

V shed 1 base and J shed 4 bases, with 11 bases lying between them. Germline-derived CDR1 and CDR2 are SGHNT and YYREEE (reference sequence). The CDR3 runs to 14 residues. This clone appeared a few times. No antigen is known for it. The repertoire was sequenced with immunoSEQ multiplex PCR; TCRdb's copy has only in-frame clones and lacks some. This repertoire shows some 210,000 clones, approximately 82% found once; its top ten account for roughly 5.7%. The chain joins TRBV5-4 to TRBJ1-2, with TRBD1 as a possible D gene (5 bases). The sample taken for sequencing was PBMCs. The sequence was collected from a woman in her late teens or twenties in good health and CMV-seronegative. As DNA, the CDR3 is TGTGCCAGCAGCTTGCAACAGGACACCTATGGCTACACCTTC. Encoded protein: CASSLQQDTYGYTF.